The 13 T cell receptor beta chains reported below all come from one sample, sequenced in a study of cytomegalovirus exposure and HLA in healthy donors. A multiplex PCR was run with 60 Vbeta primers and 13 Jbeta primers. Libraries were prepared by immunoSEQ multiplex PCR; TCRdb keeps only in-frame clonotypes and omits some of them. The sample holds a few hundred thousand clones, 60% to 80% seen once. Sequencing input: PBMCs. The receptor source for this set is a man between 18 and 29 years old in good health and CMV-seronegative.

This chain links TRBV28 with TRBJ2-5; TRBD2 matches at 10 bases. CDR3 size: 14 residues. The V and J ends lost 6 bases and 6 bases, in that order; junction bases with no gene match: 7. Germline assignment: CDR1 MDHEN and CDR2 SYDVKM. DNA for the CDR3: TGTGCCAGCAGACCCTCTAGCGGGAGCAAGACCCAGTACTTC. Its protein is CASRPSSGSKTQYF.

V usage is TRBV7-6 and J usage is TRBJ1-1; possible D gene TRBD1, 5 bases. Germline CDR1 and CDR2: SGHVS and FNYEAQ. V was pared by 4 bases and J by 1 base, with 10 bases between. The CDR3 contains 14 residues. The CDR3 DNA follows: TGTGCCAGCAGCTCTTATGGACAGAACACTGAAGCTTTCTTT. It yields the protein CASSSYGQNTEAFF.

CDR3 sequence (DNA): TGTGCCAGCAGCGCCTATGGACAGGGCCTGTTCTTC. Its protein product is CASSAYGQGLFF. The chain recombines TRBV2 with TRBJ2-1; 8 bases line up with TRBD1. CDR1 and CDR2 (germline): SNHLY, FYNNEI. The CDR3 length is 12 residues. Trimming took 6 bases from V and 15 from J; bases not matched to a gene: 10.

The rearrangement links TRBV27 to TRBJ1-2; 7 bases line up with TRBD1. The V gene end was trimmed by 6 bases and the J gene end by 1 base; junction bases not matched to a gene: 14. This CDR3 is 17 amino acids long. Germline lookup yields CDR1 MNHEY and CDR2 SMNVEV (reference sequence). The CDR3 loop reads CASSVTPGTAGNYGYTF. DNA for the CDR3: TGTGCCAGCAGCGTCACGCCCGGGACAGCTGGTAACTATGGCTACACCTTC.

The J gene is TRBJ2-6, the V gene TRBV19, with TRBD2 matching 13 bases. V lost 5 bases and J lost 5; bases outside the gene matches: 6. This CDR3 is 17 amino acids long. Looked up from germline, CDR1 is LNHDA and CDR2 is SQIVND (reference sequence). CDR3 nucleotide sequence: TGTGCCAGTAGTTCCTGGACTAGCGGGAGTAGGGCCAACGTCCTGACTTTC. It is translated as CASSSWTSGSRANVLTF. The whole variable domain, filled in from reference TRBV19 and TRBJ2-6, reads DGGITQSPKYLFRKEGQNVTLSCEQNLNHDAMYWYRQDPGQGLRLIYYSQIVNDFQKGDIAEGYSVSREKKESFPLTVTSAQKNPTAFYLCASSSWTSGSRANVLTFGAGSRLTVL.

V gene TRBV5-8 combines with J gene TRBJ2-7, with D uncertain. Germline V CDR1 and CDR2: SGHTS, YDEGEE. Trimming shortened V by 0 bases and J by 1 base, and 14 bases separated the two germline ends. There are 16 residues in the CDR3. The chain's CDR3 is CASSLDGALSSYEQYF. The CDR3 DNA reads TGTGCCAGCAGCTTGGACGGTGCGTTATCATCCTACGAGCAGTACTTC.

This chain connects TRBV6-5 to TRBJ2-1, with D perhaps matching TRBD2 (5 bases). Germline CDR1 MNHEY, CDR2 SVGAGI. This CDR3 comprises 15 residues. The germline V and J ends were trimmed by 0 bases and 0 bases, with 6 bases remaining between them. The CDR3 protein is CASSYSRGSYNEQFF. In nucleotides, the CDR3 is TGTGCCAGCAGTTACTCCCGGGGCTCCTACAATGAGCAGTTCTTC.

This sequence joins TRBV28 and TRBJ2-1, with TRBD1 matching over 8 bases. In germline, CDR1 is MDHEN, CDR2 SYDVKM. The J segment lost 7 bases and the V segment lost 0 bases, leaving 11 bases of the junction unmatched. This CDR3 contains 17 residues. This CDR3 reads CASSLWAGTGAYNEQFF. The CDR3 coding sequence is TGTGCCAGCAGTTTATGGGCTGGGACAGGTGCTTATAATGAGCAGTTCTTC.

J is TRBJ2-3 and V is TRBV9; TRBD2 agrees at 7 bases. Trimming took 1 base from V and 2 from J; bases not matched to a gene: 10. The CDR3 consists of 17 residues. Germline V gives CDR1 SGDLS, CDR2 YYNGEE. This CDR3 reads CASSVIGGGTNTDTQYF. CDR3 nucleotide sequence: TGTGCCAGCAGCGTAATTGGGGGAGGGACTAACACAGATACGCAGTATTTT. The complete variable domain, with remaining parts taken from reference TRBV9 and TRBJ2-3, reads DSGVTQTPKHLITATGQRVTLRCSPRSGDLSVYWYQQSLDQGLQFLIQYYNGEERAKGNILERFSAQQFPDLHSELNLSSLELGDSALYFCASSVIGGGTNTDTQYFGPGTRLTVL.

The CDR3 nucleotides read TGTGCCAGCAGCTCGCGCCTCGAGGGCTACGAGCAGTACTTC. Translating gives CASSSRLEGYEQYF. This chain uses TRBV11-3 with TRBJ2-7, with a tentative D call TRBD2 (5 bases). The germline V gene has CDR1 SGHNT and CDR2 YENEEA. Trimming shortened V by 4 bases and J by 3 bases, and 13 bases separated the two germline ends. The length of the CDR3 is 14 residues.

This sequence joins TRBV6-5 and TRBJ1-4; TRBD1 matches 8 bases. The CDR3 spans 15 residues. Looked up from germline, CDR1 is MNHEY and CDR2 is SVGAGI. V lost 5 bases, J lost 8 bases, and 10 bases stayed unmatched. CDR3 loop: CASSPRTGTGEKLFF. CDR3 nucleotides: TGTGCCAGCAGTCCGCGGACAGGGACGGGGGAAAAACTGTTTTTT.

A few counts support this clone. The chain links TRBV7-9 to TRBJ1-2, with unresolved D. In germline, CDR1 is SEHNR, CDR2 FQNEAQ (reference sequence). The CDR3 runs to 14 residues. Between the trimmed V and J ends, which lost 0 bases and 1 base, there was a span of 6 bases. CDR3 DNA: TGTGCCAGCAGCTTAGCGGAGGTTAACTATGGCTACACCTTC. Amino acids: CASSLAEVNYGYTF.

This clone appeared a single time. This chain joins TRBV15 and TRBJ1-5, with 7 positions matching TRBD1. V shed 4 bases and J 11 bases; nucleotides not matched to a gene: 14. Germline-derived CDR1 and CDR2 are LNHNV and YYDKDF (reference sequence). The CDR3 sequence is 15 residues long. CDR3 sequence: CATSKRTGKAPSQHF. The CDR3 DNA reads as TGTGCCACCAGCAAGCGGACAGGAAAGGCCCCTTCCCAGCATTTT.